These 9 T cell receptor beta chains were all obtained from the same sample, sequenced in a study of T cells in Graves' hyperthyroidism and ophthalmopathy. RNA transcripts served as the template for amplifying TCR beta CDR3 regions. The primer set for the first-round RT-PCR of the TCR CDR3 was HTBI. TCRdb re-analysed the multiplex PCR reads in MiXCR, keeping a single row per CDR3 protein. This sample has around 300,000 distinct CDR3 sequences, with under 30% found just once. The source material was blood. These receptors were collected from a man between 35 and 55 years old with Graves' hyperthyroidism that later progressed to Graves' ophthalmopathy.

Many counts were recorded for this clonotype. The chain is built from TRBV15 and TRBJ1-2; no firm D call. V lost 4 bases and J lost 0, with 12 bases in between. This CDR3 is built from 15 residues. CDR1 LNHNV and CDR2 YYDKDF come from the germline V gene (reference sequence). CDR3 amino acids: CATSKGLVSNYGYTF. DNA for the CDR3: TGTGCCACCAGCAAAGGACTGGTTTCTAACTATGGCTACACCTTC.

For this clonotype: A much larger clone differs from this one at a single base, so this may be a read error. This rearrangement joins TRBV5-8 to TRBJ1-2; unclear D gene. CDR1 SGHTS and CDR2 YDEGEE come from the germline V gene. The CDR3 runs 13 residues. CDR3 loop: CVSSLVMGRGYTF. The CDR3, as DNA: TGTGTCAGCAGCTTGGTTATGGGTCGGGGCTACACCTTC.

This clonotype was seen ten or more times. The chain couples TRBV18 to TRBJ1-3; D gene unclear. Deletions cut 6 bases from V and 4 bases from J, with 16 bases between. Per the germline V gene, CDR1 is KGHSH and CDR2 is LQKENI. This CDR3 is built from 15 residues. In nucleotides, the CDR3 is TGTGCCAGCTCGTCACTTGTGGCTCGAGGAAACACCATATATTTT. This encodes CASSSLVARGNTIYF. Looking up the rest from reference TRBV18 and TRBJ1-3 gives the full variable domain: NAGVMQNPRHLVRRRGQEARLRCSPMKGHSHVYWYRQLPEEGLKFMVYLQKENIIDESGMPKERFSAEFPKEGPSILRIQQVVRGDSAAYFCASSSLVARGNTIYFGEGSWLTVV.

CDR3 region: CASSIGSQETQYF. The CDR3 DNA reads as TGTGCCAGTAGTATAGGTAGCCAAGAGACCCAGTACTTC. The chain uses TRBV19 and TRBJ2-5; unclear D gene. The V gene lost 1 base and the J gene lost 1 base, with 4 bases spanning the gap. Germline V gives CDR1 LNHDA, CDR2 SQIVND (reference sequence). CDR3 size: 13 residues.

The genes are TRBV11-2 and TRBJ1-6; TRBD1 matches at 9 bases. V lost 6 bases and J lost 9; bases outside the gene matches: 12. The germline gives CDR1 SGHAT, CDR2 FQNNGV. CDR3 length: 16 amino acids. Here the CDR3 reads CASRSTGGVLRSPLHF. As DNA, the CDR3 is TGTGCCAGCAGATCGACAGGGGGAGTGCTGCGTTCACCCCTCCACTTT.

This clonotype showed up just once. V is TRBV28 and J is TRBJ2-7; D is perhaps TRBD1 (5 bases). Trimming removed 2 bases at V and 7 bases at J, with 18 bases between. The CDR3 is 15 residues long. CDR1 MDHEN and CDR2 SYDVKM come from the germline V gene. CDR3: CASSLQQGRDWEQYF. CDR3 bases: TGTGCCAGCAGTTTACAGCAGGGCAGAGATTGGGAGCAGTACTTC.

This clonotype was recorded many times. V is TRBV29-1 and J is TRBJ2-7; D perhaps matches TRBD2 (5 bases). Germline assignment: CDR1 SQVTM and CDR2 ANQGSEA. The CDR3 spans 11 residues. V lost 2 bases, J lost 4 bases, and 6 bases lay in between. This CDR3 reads CSVEWEYEQYF. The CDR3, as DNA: TGCAGCGTTGAATGGGAGTACGAGCAGTACTTC.

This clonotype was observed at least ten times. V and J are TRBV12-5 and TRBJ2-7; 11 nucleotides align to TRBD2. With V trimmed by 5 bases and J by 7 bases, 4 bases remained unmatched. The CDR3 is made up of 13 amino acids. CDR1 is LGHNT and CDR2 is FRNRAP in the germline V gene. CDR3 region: CASGPSGRNEQYF. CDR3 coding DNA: TGTGCTAGTGGTCCTAGCGGGAGGAATGAGCAGTACTTC.

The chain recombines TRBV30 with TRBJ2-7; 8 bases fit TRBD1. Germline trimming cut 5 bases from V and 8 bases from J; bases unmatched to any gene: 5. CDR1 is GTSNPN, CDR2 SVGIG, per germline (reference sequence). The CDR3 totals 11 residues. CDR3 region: CAWGQGGKQYF. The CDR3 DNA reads TGTGCCTGGGGACAGGGTGGGAAGCAGTACTTC.